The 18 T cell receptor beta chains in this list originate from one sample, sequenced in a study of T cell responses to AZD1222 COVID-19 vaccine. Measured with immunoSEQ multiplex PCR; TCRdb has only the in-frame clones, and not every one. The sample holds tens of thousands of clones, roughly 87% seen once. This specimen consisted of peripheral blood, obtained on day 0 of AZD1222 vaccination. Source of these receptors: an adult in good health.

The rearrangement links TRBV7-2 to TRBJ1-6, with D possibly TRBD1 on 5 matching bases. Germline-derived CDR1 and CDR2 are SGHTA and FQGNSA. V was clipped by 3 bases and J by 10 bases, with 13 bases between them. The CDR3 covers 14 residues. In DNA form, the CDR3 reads TGTGCCAGCAGCTTGGGCAGGGCGGAATCACCCCTCCACTTT. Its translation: CASSLGRAESPLHF. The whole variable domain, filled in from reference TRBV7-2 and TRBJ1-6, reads GAGVSQSPSNKVTEKGKDVELRCDPISGHTALYWYRQSLGQGLEFLIYFQGNSAPDKSGLPSDRFSAERTGGSVSTLTIQRTQQEDSAVYLCASSLGRAESPLHFGNGTRLTVT.

As DNA, the CDR3 is TGTGCCATCAGTGAGTCCAGCGGGATTCCCTACGAGCAGTACTTC. Translation: CAISESSGIPYEQYF. This chain joins TRBV10-3 and TRBJ2-7, with TRBD2 matching 7 bases. Germline V CDR1 and CDR2: ENHRY, SYGVKD. The V segment lost 0 bases and the J segment 2 bases; nucleotides outside the gene matches: 4. The CDR3 is made up of 15 amino acids.

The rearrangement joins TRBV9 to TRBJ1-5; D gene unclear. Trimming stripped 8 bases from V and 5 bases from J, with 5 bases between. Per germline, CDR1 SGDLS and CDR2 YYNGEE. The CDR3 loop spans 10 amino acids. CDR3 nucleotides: TGTGCCAGTTTGTATCAGCCCCAGCATTTT. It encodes CASLYQPQHF.

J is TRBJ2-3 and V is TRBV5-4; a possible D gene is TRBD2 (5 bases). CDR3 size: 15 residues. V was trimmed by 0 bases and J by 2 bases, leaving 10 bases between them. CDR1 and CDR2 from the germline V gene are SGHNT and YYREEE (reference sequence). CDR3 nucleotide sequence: TGTGCCAGCAGCTTGGGGCAGACTACCACAGATACGCAGTATTTT. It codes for CASSLGQTTTDTQYF.

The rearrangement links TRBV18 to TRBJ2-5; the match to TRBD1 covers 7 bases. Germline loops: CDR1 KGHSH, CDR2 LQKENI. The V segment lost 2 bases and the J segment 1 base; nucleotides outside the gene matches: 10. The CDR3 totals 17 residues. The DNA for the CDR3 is TGTGCCAGCTCACCAAAGGCGACAGGGAGAACCCAAGAGACCCAGTACTTC. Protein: CASSPKATGRTQETQYF.

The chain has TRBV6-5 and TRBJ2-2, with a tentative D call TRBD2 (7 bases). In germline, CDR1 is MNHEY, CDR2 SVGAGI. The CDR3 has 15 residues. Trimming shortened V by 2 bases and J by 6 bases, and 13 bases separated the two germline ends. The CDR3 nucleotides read TGTGCCAGCAGTTACCGGGGGGCCAATGCCGGGGAGCTGTTTTTT. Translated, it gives CASSYRGANAGELFF.

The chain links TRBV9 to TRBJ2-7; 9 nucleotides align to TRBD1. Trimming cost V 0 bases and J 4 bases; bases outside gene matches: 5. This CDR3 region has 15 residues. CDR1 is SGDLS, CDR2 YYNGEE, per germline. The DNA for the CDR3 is TGTGCCAGCAGCGTAGGTGGGGACAGGGTATACGAGCAGTACTTC. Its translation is CASSVGGDRVYEQYF.

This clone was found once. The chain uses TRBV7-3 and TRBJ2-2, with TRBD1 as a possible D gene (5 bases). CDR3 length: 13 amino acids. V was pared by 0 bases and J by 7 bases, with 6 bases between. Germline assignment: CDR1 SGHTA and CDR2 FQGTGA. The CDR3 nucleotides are TGTGCCAGCAGCTTAACAAGGGGCGGGGAGCTGTTTTTT. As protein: CASSLTRGGELFF.

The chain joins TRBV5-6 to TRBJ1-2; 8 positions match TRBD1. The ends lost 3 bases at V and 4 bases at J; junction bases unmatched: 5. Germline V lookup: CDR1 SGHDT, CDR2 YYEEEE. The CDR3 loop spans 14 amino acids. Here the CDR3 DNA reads TGTGCCAGCAGCTCTGGACAGGGTATCTATGGCTACACCTTC. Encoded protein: CASSSGQGIYGYTF.

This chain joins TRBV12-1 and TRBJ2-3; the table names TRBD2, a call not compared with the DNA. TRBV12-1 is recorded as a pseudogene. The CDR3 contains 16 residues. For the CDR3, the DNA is TGTGCCAGCAGCCCCGCTTATGGCTGGAGTGGAGATACGCAGTATTTT. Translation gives CASSPAYGWSGDTQYF.

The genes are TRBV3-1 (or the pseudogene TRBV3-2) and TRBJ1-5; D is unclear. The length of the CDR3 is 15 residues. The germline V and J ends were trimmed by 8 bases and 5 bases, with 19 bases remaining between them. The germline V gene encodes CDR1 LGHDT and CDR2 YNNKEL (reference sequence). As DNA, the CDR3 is TGTGCCAGCTCCGGGTCCCCCCAAGGCGATCAGCCCCAGCATTTT. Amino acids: CASSGSPQGDQPQHF.

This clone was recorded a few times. The CDR3 bases are TGTGCCAGCAGACAGGGTTCCTACGAGCAGTACTTC. It is translated as CASRQGSYEQYF. The gene calls are TRBV28 and TRBJ2-7, with D possibly matching TRBD1 (6 bases). CDR1 and CDR2 (germline): MDHEN, SYDVKM. The V and J ends lost 6 bases and 1 base respectively, with 7 bases between them. This CDR3 spans 12 amino acids.

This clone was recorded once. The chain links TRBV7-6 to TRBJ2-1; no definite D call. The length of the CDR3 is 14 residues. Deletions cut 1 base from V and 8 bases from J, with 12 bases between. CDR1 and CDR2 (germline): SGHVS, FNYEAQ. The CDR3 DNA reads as TGTGCCAGCAGCTTAGGCCAGGAGTACGATGAGCAGTTCTTC. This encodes CASSLGQEYDEQFF.

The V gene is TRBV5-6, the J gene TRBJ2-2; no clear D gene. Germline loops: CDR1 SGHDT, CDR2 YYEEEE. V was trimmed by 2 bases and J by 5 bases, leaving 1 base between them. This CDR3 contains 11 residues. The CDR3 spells CASSFTGELFF. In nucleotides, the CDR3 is TGTGCCAGCAGCTTTACCGGGGAGCTGTTTTTT.

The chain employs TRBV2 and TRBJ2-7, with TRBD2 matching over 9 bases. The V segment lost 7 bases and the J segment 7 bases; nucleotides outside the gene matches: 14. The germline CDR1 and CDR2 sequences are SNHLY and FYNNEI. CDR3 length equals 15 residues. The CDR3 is CASTLSGREWEEQYF. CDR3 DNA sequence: TGTGCCAGCACTCTTAGCGGGAGAGAGTGGGAGGAGCAGTACTTC. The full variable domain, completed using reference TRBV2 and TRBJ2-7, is EPEVTQTPSHQVTQMGQEVILRCVPISNHLYFYWYRQILGQKVEFLVSFYNNEISEKSEIFDDQFSVERPDGSNFTLKIRSTKLEDSAMYFCASTLSGREWEEQYFGPGTRLTVT.

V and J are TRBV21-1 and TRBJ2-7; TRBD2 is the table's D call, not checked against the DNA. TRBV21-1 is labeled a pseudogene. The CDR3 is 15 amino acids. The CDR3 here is CASTIPASGIHEQYF. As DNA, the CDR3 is TGTGCCAGCACCATACCCGCTAGCGGGATCCACGAGCAGTACTTC.

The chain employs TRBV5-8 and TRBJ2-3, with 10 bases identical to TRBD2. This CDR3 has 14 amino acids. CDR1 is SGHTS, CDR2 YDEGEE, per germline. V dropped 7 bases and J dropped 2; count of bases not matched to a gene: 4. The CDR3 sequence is CASASGGYTDTQYF. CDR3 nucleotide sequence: TGTGCCAGCGCTAGCGGGGGATACACAGATACGCAGTATTTT.

The CDR3: CAIRPGQGGTDNEQFF. Written as DNA, the CDR3 is TGTGCCATCAGGCCGGGACAGGGAGGAACGGACAATGAGCAGTTCTTC. The V gene is TRBV10-3, the J gene TRBJ2-1, with TRBD1 identical over 9 bases. V lost 6 bases to trimming and J lost 5 bases; unmatched junction nucleotides: 11. Per the germline V gene, CDR1 is ENHRY and CDR2 is SYGVKD. CDR3 length: 16 residues.